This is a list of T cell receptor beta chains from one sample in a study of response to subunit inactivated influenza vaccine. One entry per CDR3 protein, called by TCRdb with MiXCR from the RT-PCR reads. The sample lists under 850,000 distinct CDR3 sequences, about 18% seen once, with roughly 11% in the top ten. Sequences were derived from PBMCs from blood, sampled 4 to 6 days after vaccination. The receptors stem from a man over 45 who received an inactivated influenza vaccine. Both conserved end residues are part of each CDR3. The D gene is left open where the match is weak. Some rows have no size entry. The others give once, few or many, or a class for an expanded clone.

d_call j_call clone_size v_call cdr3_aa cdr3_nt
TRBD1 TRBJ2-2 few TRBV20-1 CCARGQGTSNTGELFF TGCTGTGCTAGAGGACAGGGGACTTCGAACACCGGGGAGCTGTTTTTT
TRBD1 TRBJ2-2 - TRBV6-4 CASQGQANTGELFF TGTGCCAGCCAGGGACAGGCGAACACCGGGGAGCTGTTTTTT
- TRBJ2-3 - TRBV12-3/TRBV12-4 CASSSQGVQTDTQYF TGTGCCAGCAGTTCCCAGGGCGTACAAACAGATACGCAGTATTTT
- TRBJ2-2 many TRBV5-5 CASSIQLDTGELFF TGTGCCAGCAGCATCCAATTGGACACCGGGGAGCTGTTTTTT
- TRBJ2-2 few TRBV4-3 CASSQWIKRRGRDGTGELFF TGCGCCAGCAGCCAATGGATTAAGCGTCGGGGACGGGATGGCACCGGGGAGCTGTTTTTT
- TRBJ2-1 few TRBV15 CATSRYPGSYNEQFF TGTGCCACCAGCAGATACCCGGGCTCCTACAATGAGCAGTTCTTC
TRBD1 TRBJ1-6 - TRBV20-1 CSTQGSNSPLHF TGCAGCACACAGGGGAGTAATTCACCCCTCCACTTT
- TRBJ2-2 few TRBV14 CASSTRTVNTGELFF TGTGCCAGCAGCACCCGGACGGTGAACACCGGGGAGCTGTTTTTT
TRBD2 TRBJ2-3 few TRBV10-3 CAIRPGLAGESDTQYF TGTGCCATCAGGCCGGGACTAGCGGGAGAGTCAGATACGCAGTATTTT
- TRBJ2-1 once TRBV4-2 CASSQKGYEQFF TGTGCCAGCAGCCAAAAGGGATATGAGCAGTTCTTC
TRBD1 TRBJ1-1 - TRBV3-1 CASSQAGQMNTEAFF TGTGCCAGCAGCCAAGCGGGACAGATGAACACTGAAGCTTTCTTT
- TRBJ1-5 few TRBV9 CASSPDPYSNQPQHF TGTGCCAGCAGCCCGGACCCCTATAGCAATCAGCCCCAGCATTTT
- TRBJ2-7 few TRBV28 CASSFSSSRLSSYEQYF TGTGCCAGCAGTTTCAGTTCGTCCAGACTTAGCTCCTACGAGCAGTACTTC
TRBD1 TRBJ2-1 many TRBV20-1 CSAPDRNNNEQFF TGCAGTGCTCCGGACAGGAATAACAATGAGCAGTTCTTC
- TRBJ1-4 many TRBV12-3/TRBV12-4 CASSFSVSGVLFF TGTGCCAGCAGTTTTAGTGTGTCGGGGGTTCTGTTTTTT
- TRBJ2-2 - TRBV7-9 CAHGRENTGELFF TGTGCCCACGGTCGAGAGAACACCGGGGAGCTGTTTTTT
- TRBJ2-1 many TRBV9 CASSVGQGPLYNEQFF TGTGCCAGCAGCGTAGGGCAGGGACCCCTGTACAATGAGCAGTTCTTC
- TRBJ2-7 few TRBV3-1 CASSLNGGRCYF TGTGCCAGCAGCCTAAACGGTGGCCGGTGCTACTTC
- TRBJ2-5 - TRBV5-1 CASSLGKQETQYF TGCGCCAGCAGCTTGGGAAAACAAGAGACCCAGTACTTC
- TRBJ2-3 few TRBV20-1 CSAKGGIFTDTQYF TGCAGTGCAAAGGGGGGCATCTTTACAGATACGCAGTATTTT
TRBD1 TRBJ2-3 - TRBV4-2 CASSQDRTGVGQYF TGTGCCAGCAGCCAGGACCGGACAGGGGTTGGGCAGTATTTT
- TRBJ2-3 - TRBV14 CASSQLRTDTQYF TGTGCCAGCAGCCAATTACGAACAGATACGCAGTATTTT
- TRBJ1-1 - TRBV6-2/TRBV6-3 CASSYSLSVNTEAFF TGTGCCAGCAGTTACTCGCTTTCGGTGAACACTGAAGCTTTCTTT
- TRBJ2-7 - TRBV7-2 CASSLTRTVPYEQYF TGTGCCAGCAGCTTAACTAGGACAGTTCCCTACGAGCAGTACTTC
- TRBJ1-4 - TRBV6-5 CASSHFGRGTNEKLFF TGTGCCAGCAGTCACTTCGGAAGGGGAACTAATGAAAAACTGTTTTTT
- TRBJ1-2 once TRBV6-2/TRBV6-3 CASSLTSRGGEYGYTF TGTGCCAGCAGTTTAACCTCTCGCGGCGGGGAGTATGGCTACACCTTC
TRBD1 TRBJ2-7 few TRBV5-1 CASSTGTGGDEQYF TGCGCCAGCAGCACGGGGACAGGGGGCGACGAGCAGTACTTC
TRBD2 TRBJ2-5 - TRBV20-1 CSAPRAGDAETQYF TGCAGTGCTCCTCGGGCGGGAGACGCGGAGACCCAGTACTTC
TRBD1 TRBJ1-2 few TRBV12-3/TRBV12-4 CASSLNRGINYGYTF TGTGCCAGCAGTTTGAACAGGGGGATTAACTATGGCTACACCTTC
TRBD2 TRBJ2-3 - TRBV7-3 CARPGTSGMRRTDTQYF TGTGCCAGGCCCGGGACTAGCGGGATGCGGAGGACAGATACGCAGTATTTT
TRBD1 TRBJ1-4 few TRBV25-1 CASSDSQGVEKLFF TGTGCCAGCAGTGATTCCCAGGGGGTTGAAAAACTGTTTTTT